A selection of T cell receptor beta chains follows, all from one sample in a study of blood T cells in healthy people across ages. TCRdb used MiXCR to reprocess the 5' RACE reads, holding one entry per CDR3 protein. The sample contains 1,800,000 or so distinct CDR3 sequences, about two fifths of which appear only once. Sequencing was done on a sample of blood. The receptors were sampled from a human donor in good health. CDR3s include the opening cysteine and the closing phenylalanine or tryptophan. The order of the fields is J gene, V gene, CDR3 length, D gene, clone size, CDR3 protein, CDR3 DNA. A D gene is named only where the DNA matches it firmly. Expanded clones are given a class, and other clones once, few, many or no size at all.

>TRBJ1-1|TRBV29-1|11|TRBD1|few
CGTGQGFEAFF
TGCGGCACCGGACAGGGGTTTGAAGCTTTCTTT
>TRBJ1-3|TRBV20-1|12|-|-
CSAPGAGNTIYF
TGCAGTGCTCCAGGGGCTGGAAACACCATATATTTT
>TRBJ2-7|TRBV20-1|11|-|many
CSARSDYEQYF
TGCAGTGCTAGATCGGATTACGAGCAGTACTTC
>TRBJ1-5|TRBV3-1|15|-|once
CASSQGPLTNQPQHF
TGTGCCAGCAGCCAAGGCCCCCTGACCAATCAGCCCCAGCATTTT
>TRBJ1-2|TRBV29-1|12|TRBD1|few
CSVPGTAYGYTF
TGCAGCGTGCCAGGGACAGCCTATGGCTACACCTTC
>TRBJ1-2|TRBV6-4|13|-|-
CASRESGVRGYTF
TGTGCCAGCAGGGAGTCGGGCGTCAGAGGCTACACCTTC
>TRBJ2-1|TRBV11-1|15|-|-
CASSLGLQGWSEQFF
TGTGCCAGCAGCTTAGGTTTGCAGGGGTGGAGTGAGCAGTTCTTC
>TRBJ2-3|TRBV20-1|16|-|-
CSAKVVRMADTDTQYF
TGCAGTGCTAAGGTAGTCAGGATGGCTGACACAGATACGCAGTATTTT
>TRBJ2-7|TRBV27|13|TRBD2|few
CASSYSGGHEQYF
TGTGCCAGCAGTTACAGCGGGGGTCACGAGCAGTACTTC
>TRBJ2-3|TRBV4-3|13|-|-
CASSQSSPDTQYF
TGCGCCAGCAGCCAAAGCTCTCCAGATACGCAGTATTTT
>TRBJ2-5|TRBV20-1|12|TRBD2|-
CSPSGAQETQYF
TGCAGTCCTAGCGGGGCCCAAGAGACCCAGTACTTC
>TRBJ2-5|TRBV14|16|TRBD1|-
CASSQDLPGTGLTQYF
TGTGCCAGCAGCCAAGATCTGCCCGGGACAGGGCTAACCCAGTACTTC
>TRBJ1-2|TRBV20-1|12|-|few
CSASGVAYGCTF
TGCAGTGCTAGCGGGGTCGCCTATGGCTGCACCTTC
>TRBJ2-1|TRBV27|15|-|-
CASSLDYGSYNEQFF
TGTGCCAGCAGTCTGGATTATGGTTCCTACAATGAGCAGTTCTTC
>TRBJ2-1|TRBV2|15|TRBD2|-
CASSEQGLGYNEQFF
TGTGCCAGCAGTGAACAGGGACTAGGCTACAATGAGCAGTTCTTC
>TRBJ1-2|TRBV7-9|12|-|-
CASSLWTGGYTF
TGTGCCAGCAGCTTATGGACGGGTGGCTACACCTTC
>TRBJ2-1|TRBV7-9|13|TRBD1|-
CASSLGQGDEQFF
TGTGCCAGCAGCTTAGGACAGGGGGATGAGCAGTTCTTC
>TRBJ2-5|TRBV4-3|13|-|many
CASSQDKGETQYF
TGCGCCAGCAGCCAAGATAAGGGGGAGACCCAGTACTTC
>TRBJ2-1|TRBV5-1|15|TRBD1|-
CASSRSRDSSYEQFF
TGCGCCAGCAGCCGAAGTCGGGACAGCTCCTACGAGCAGTTCTTC
>TRBJ2-7|TRBV29-1|12|-|-
CSVGSPSYEQYF
TGCAGCGTTGGTTCTCCCAGCTACGAGCAGTACTTC
>TRBJ1-2|TRBV15|14|-|-
CATNSQAFNYGYTF
TGTGCCACCAACTCCCAAGCGTTTAACTATGGCTACACCTTC
>TRBJ2-3|TRBV20-1|17|TRBD2|-
CSARDLLAGGPGDTQYF
TGCAGTGCTAGAGATCTTCTGGCGGGGGGGCCCGGAGATACGCAGTATTTT
>TRBJ2-1|TRBV7-9|15|TRBD1|-
CASTPKRTGGDEQFF
TGTGCCAGCACCCCAAAACGGACAGGGGGCGATGAGCAGTTCTTC
>TRBJ1-4|TRBV28|15|-|-
CASSSTGFSNEKLFF
TGTGCCAGCAGTTCCACAGGTTTCTCGAATGAAAAACTGTTTTTT
>TRBJ1-2|TRBV3-1|13|-|-
CASSQEAWYGYTF
TGTGCCAGCAGCCAAGAGGCGTGGTATGGCTACACCTTC
>TRBJ1-2|TRBV20-1|15|-|-
CSIPEYRDTYYGYTF
TGCAGTATTCCCGAATACCGGGACACCTACTATGGCTACACCTTC
>TRBJ2-5|TRBV20-1|18|TRBD2|-
CSARDPSAASGPQETQYF
TGCAGTGCTAGAGACCCCAGTGCGGCTAGCGGGCCCCAAGAGACCCAGTACTTC
>TRBJ2-7|TRBV25-1|16|-|-
CASSNAIVGVNYEQYF
TGTGCCAGCAGTAATGCCATTGTGGGGGTTAACTACGAGCAGTACTTC
>TRBJ1-4|TRBV2|13|-|few
CASSGVRGGKLFF
TGTGCCAGCAGCGGCGTCAGGGGAGGAAAACTGTTTTTT
>TRBJ2-7|TRBV6-2/TRBV6-3|13|-|-
CASTSTAFYEQYF
TGTGCCAGCACCTCGACAGCCTTCTACGAGCAGTACTTC
>TRBJ2-7|TRBV3-1|15|-|-
CASSQGDQTFYEQYF
TGTGCCAGCAGCCAAGGAGACCAGACCTTCTACGAGCAGTACTTC
>TRBJ1-1|TRBV6-5|13|-|-
CASRYQVNTEAFF
TGTGCCAGCAGATATCAAGTGAACACTGAAGCTTTCTTT
>TRBJ2-1|TRBV24-1|13|-|-
CATSDPTGNEQFF
TGTGCCACCAGTGACCCCACTGGAAATGAGCAGTTCTTC